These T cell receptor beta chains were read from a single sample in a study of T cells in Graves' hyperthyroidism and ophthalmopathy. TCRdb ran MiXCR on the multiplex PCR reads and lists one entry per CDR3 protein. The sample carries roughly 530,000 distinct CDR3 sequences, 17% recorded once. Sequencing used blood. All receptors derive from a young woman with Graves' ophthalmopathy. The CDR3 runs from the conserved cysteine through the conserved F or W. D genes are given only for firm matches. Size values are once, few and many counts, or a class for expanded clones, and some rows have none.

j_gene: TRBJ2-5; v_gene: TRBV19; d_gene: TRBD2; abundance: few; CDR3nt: TGTGCCAGTAGTATACGGAGCGGGAGCTGGGAGACCCAGTACTTC; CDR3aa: CASSIRSGSWETQYF
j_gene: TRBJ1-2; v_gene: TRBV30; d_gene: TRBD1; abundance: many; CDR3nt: TGTGCCTGGAGTGTAGACAGGGCGAAGGGCTACACCTTC; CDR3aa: CAWSVDRAKGYTF
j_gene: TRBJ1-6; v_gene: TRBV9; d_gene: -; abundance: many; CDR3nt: TGTGCCAGCAGCGTAGAGGGGTCCACAAATTCACCCCTCCACTTT; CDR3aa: CASSVEGSTNSPLHF
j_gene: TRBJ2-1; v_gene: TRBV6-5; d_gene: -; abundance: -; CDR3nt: TGTGCCAGCAGTTACGACACCGGGACTGACTCCTACAATGAGCAGTTCTTC; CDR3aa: CASSYDTGTDSYNEQFF
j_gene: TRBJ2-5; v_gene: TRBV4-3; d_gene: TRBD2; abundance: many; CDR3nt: TGCGCCAGCAGCCAGCGGGAGTATGAAGAGACCCAGTACTTC; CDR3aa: CASSQREYEETQYF
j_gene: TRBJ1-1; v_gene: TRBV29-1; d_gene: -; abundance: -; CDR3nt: TGCAGCGTCCCAGGGGAGCTGAACACTGAAGCTTTCTTT; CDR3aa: CSVPGELNTEAFF
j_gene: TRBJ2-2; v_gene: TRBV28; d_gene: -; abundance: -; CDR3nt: TGTGCCAGCAGTCAGACAGGCTACACCGGGGAGCTGTTTTTT; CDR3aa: CASSQTGYTGELFF
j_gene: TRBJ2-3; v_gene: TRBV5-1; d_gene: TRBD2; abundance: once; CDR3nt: TGCGCCAGCAGCTTGGGACTAGCGGGAAGGAGGGCAGATACGCAGTATTTT; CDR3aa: CASSLGLAGRRADTQYF
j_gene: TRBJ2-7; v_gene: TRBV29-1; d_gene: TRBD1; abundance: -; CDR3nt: TGCAGCGTCGACGGGGGACAGGGTTCCTACGAGCAGTACTTC; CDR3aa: CSVDGGQGSYEQYF
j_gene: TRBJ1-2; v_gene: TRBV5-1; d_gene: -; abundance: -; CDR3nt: TGCGCCAGCAGCTTGATGCCCGAGTCTTATGGCTACACCTTC; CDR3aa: CASSLMPESYGYTF
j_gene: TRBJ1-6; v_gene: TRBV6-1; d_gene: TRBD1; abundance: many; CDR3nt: TGTGCCAGCAGTGAGTCCCCGGACAGGGTAAATTCACCCCTCCACTTT; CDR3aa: CASSESPDRVNSPLHF
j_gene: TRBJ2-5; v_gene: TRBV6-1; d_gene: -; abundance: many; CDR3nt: TGTGCCAGCAGTGAAGCGGGCAGGGAAGAGACCCAGTACTTC; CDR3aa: CASSEAGREETQYF
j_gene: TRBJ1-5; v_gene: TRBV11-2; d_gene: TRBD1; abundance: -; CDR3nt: TGTGCCAGCAGCTTAGGAAGACAGGGGATTCAGCCCCAGCATTTT; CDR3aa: CASSLGRQGIQPQHF
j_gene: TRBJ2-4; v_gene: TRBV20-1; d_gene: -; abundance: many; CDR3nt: TGCAGTGCCCCGGGGCTTAGCAGGGCCAAAGGGCTTCAGTACTTC; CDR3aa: CSAPGLSRAKGLQYF
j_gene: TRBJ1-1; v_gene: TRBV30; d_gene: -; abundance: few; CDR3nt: TGTGCCTGGAGTGCCGGCGGACAGTTTGAAGCTTTCTTT; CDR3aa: CAWSAGGQFEAFF
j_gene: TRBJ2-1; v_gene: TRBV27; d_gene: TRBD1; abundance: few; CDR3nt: TGTGCCAGCAGTCCAACTATAGGGGACAGACTTAGGCAGTTCTTC; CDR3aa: CASSPTIGDRLRQFF
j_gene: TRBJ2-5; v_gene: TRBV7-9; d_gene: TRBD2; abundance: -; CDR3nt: TGTGCCAGCAGCTGGGGGACTAGTGGAGAGACCCAGTACTTC; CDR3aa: CASSWGTSGETQYF
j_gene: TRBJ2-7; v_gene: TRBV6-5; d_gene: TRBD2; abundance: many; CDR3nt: TGTGCCAGCAGTTACTCCGCTAGCGGGAGTGACGAGCAGTACTTC; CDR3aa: CASSYSASGSDEQYF
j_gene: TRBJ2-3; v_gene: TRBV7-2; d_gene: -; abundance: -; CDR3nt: TGCGCCAGCAGCCAAGATTGGGGCAGGTCAGCGAGCACAGATACGCAGTATTTT; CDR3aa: CASSQDWGRSASTDTQYF
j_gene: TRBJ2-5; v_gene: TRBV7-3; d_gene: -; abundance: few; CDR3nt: TGTGCCAGCAGCTCCACTGGGAGTAGGGAGACCCAGTACTTC; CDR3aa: CASSSTGSRETQYF
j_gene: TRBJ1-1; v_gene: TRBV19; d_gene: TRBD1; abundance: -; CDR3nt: TGTGCCAGTAGTATCCTCTCAGACAGGGAAACTGAAGCTTTCTTT; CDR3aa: CASSILSDRETEAFF
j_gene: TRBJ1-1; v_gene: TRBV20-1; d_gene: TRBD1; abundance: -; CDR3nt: TGCAGTGCCGTTAAACAGGGGGCTATTGAAGCTTTCTTT; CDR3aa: CSAVKQGAIEAFF
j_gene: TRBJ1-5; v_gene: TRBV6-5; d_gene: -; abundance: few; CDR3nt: TGTGCCAGCAGTTACCCGGGGGAAGAGAGTCAGCCCCAGCATTTT; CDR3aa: CASSYPGEESQPQHF
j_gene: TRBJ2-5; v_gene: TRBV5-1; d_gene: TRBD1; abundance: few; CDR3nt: TGCGCCAGCAGCATCCAGGGGGCGGGCGAGACCCAGTACTTC; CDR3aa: CASSIQGAGETQYF
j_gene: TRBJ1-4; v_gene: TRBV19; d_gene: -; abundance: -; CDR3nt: TGTGCCAGTACTACGCGACGGCGATTTTTAACTAATGAAAAACTGTTTTTT; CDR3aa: CASTTRRRFLTNEKLFF
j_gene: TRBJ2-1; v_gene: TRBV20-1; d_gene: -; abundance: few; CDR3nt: TGCAGTGCTAGAGACTGGGGGGCAGCTTCCAATGAGCAGTTCTTC; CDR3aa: CSARDWGAASNEQFF
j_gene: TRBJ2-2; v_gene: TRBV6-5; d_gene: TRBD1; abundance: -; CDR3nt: TGTGCCAGCAGTTCTCAGGGGGCCGGCGGGGAGCTGTTTTTT; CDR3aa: CASSSQGAGGELFF
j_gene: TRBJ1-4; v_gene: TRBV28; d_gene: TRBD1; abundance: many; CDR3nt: TGTGCCAGCAGTTTAAGCTACGGGACAGGGGGCGAAAAACTGTTTTTT; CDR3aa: CASSLSYGTGGEKLFF
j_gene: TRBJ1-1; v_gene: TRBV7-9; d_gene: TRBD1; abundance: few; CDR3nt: TGTGCCAGCAGCCTTACAGGGGCAGCTGAAGCTTTCTTT; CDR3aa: CASSLTGAAEAFF
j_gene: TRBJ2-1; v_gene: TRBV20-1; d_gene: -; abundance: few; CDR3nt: TGCAGTGCTAGCCCCTTTATCGGGAGCCATTGGGATGAGCAGTTCTTC; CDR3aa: CSASPFIGSHWDEQFF
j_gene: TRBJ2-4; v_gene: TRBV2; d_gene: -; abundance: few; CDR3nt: TGTGCCAGCAGTGAAGAGGGTATTAAAAACATTCAGTACTTC; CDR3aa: CASSEEGIKNIQYF